Following are 10 T cell receptor beta chains from one sample sequenced in a study of Ad26.COV2.S vaccination and SARS-CoV-2 variants. Profiled with immunoSEQ multiplex PCR; TCRdb holds only in-frame clones, not every one. The repertoire has approximately 480,000 clones, approximately 90% of them found once; the top ten carry 13%. Treatment specified: around 19 received Ad26.COV2.S at low or high dose, single or two shots; several received placebo; per-sample allocation not given. All samples were drawn on day 63, counting from the first vaccine or placebo injection. Sequencing was performed on peripheral blood, taken in a trial of Ad26.COV2.S vaccine versus placebo. The source of these receptors is a person aged 18-65 years who received the Ad26.COV2.S COVID-19 vaccine or a placebo.

The CDR3 region has the DNA TGTGCCAGCTCACCCTGGACAGGAATGGATACGCAGTATTTT. It encodes CASSPWTGMDTQYF. The chain is built from TRBV18 and TRBJ2-3; 7 bases align to TRBD1. In germline, CDR1 is KGHSH, CDR2 LQKENI. The CDR3 runs 14 residues. V was clipped by 3 bases and J by 6 bases; unmatched bases: 6.

The chain uses TRBV27 and TRBJ1-1, with unresolved D. The germline gives CDR1 MNHEY, CDR2 SMNVEV (reference sequence). This CDR3 has 13 amino acids. Trimming shortened V by 3 bases and J by 4 bases, and 9 bases separated the two germline ends. CDR3 nucleotides: TGTGCCAGCAGTTTGGGCTGGGGCACTGAAGCTTTCTTT. It codes for CASSLGWGTEAFF.

To note about this clone: This same CDR3 is encoded by further DNA sequences in the sample. The chain links TRBV6-5 to TRBJ1-2; D gene unclear. The CDR3 consists of 14 residues. V was clipped by 2 bases and J by 3 bases, with 10 bases between them. Germline V gene sequence: CDR1 MNHEY, CDR2 SVGAGI. The CDR3 nucleotides are TGTGCCAGCAGTTACGGGCCAGCCGACTATGGCTACACCTTC. This encodes CASSYGPADYGYTF.

This clone was seen a handful of times. The J gene is TRBJ2-1, the V gene TRBV14; 7 bases line up with TRBD1. V shed 1 base and J 8 bases; nucleotides not matched to a gene: 2. Germline assignment: CDR1 SGHDN and CDR2 FVKESK. CDR3 length equals 13 residues. CDR3 sequence reads: CASSQVQGDEQFF. CDR3 sequence (DNA): TGTGCCAGCAGCCAAGTGCAGGGGGATGAGCAGTTCTTC.

This clone turned up a few times. J is TRBJ1-6 and V is TRBV27, with D unclear. V lost 6 bases, J lost 5 bases, and 11 bases lay in between. The CDR3 totals 14 residues. Germline CDR1 MNHEY, CDR2 SMNVEV (reference sequence). CDR3 in amino acids: CASRAWVDNSPLHF. The CDR3 region has the DNA TGTGCCAGCAGGGCCTGGGTCGATAATTCACCCCTCCACTTT.

The genes are TRBV19 and TRBJ2-6; D is undetermined. The V end lost 5 bases, the J end lost 1 base, and 9 bases lay between the germline ends. In germline, CDR1 is LNHDA, CDR2 SQIVND (reference sequence). The CDR3 length is 15 residues. CDR3: CASSVLGSGANVLTF. The CDR3 region has the DNA TGTGCCAGTAGTGTCCTCGGGTCTGGGGCCAACGTCCTGACTTTC. Based on the CDR3 plus reference TRBV19 and TRBJ2-6, the full variable domain is DGGITQSPKYLFRKEGQNVTLSCEQNLNHDAMYWYRQDPGQGLRLIYYSQIVNDFQKGDIAEGYSVSREKKESFPLTVTSAQKNPTAFYLCASSVLGSGANVLTFGAGSRLTVL.

CDR3 DNA: TGTGCCATCAGCGGGGGACCGCCCTTCGGCGAGCAGTACTTC. Protein product: CAISGGPPFGEQYF. The chain carries TRBV10-3 and TRBJ2-7, with a possible D match to TRBD2 (6 bases). V was pared by 6 bases and J by 6 bases, with 18 bases between. Germline assignment: CDR1 ENHRY and CDR2 SYGVKD. The CDR3 loop spans 14 amino acids.

The chain employs TRBV6-2 or TRBV6-3 and TRBJ2-5, with TRBD1 identical over 7 bases. The germline V gene encodes CDR1 MNHEY and CDR2 SVGEGT. This CDR3 contains 15 residues. The ends lost 2 bases at V and 7 bases at J; junction bases unmatched: 10. The CDR3 DNA follows: TGTGCCAGCAGTTACACTGAACAGGGGTTGGGGACCCAGTACTTC. It translates to CASSYTEQGLGTQYF.

V usage is TRBV7-2 and J usage is TRBJ2-2; 7 bases align to TRBD2. Germline V gene data show CDR1 as SGHTA and CDR2 as FQGNSA. With 2 bases clipped from V and 0 bases from J, the junction kept 12 bases outside the gene matches. This CDR3 spans 19 amino acids. CDR3 sequence: CASSLFAVGGLANTGELFF. The CDR3 DNA sequence: TGTGCCAGCAGCTTATTTGCCGTCGGAGGACTAGCGAACACCGGGGAGCTGTTTTTT.

The V call is TRBV30, the J call TRBJ1-4, with D possibly being TRBD1 (6 bases). The CDR3 is 14 residues long. Between the trimmed V and J ends, which lost 2 bases and 6 bases, there was a span of 13 bases. Germline assignment: CDR1 GTSNPN and CDR2 SVGIG (reference sequence). The CDR3 DNA reads as TGTGCCTGGAGTATGGGGGGCAGGGATGAAAAACTGTTTTTT. This sequence encodes CAWSMGGRDEKLFF.